Each of the 5 T cell receptor beta chains below was sequenced from the same sample in a study of T-cell memory formation after mild COVID-19. MiXCR, run by TCRdb on the 5' RACE reads, gives a single entry per CDR3 protein. The sample has around 6,000 distinct CDR3 sequences, about a fifth seen once. Sequences were obtained from PBMCs or a T cell subset sorted from them (not recorded which). The receptors here all came from an adult woman who had mild COVID-19 (a few samples of this study predate the infection). Cell type and time point are not known.

This clonotype has ten or more counts. The chain couples TRBV6-6 to TRBJ2-1, with 7 positions matching TRBD2. The CDR3 is made up of 12 amino acids. The germline V gene encodes CDR1 MNHNY and CDR2 SVGAGI (reference sequence). V gave up 6 bases and J gave up 9 bases; unmatched junction bases: 5. The CDR3 nucleotides read TGTGCCAGCAGACACGGGACTATTGAGCAGTTCTTC. It yields the protein CASRHGTIEQFF.

This clonotype appeared a single time. V is TRBV11-3 and J is TRBJ2-1; 9 bases align to TRBD2. The J segment lost 6 bases and the V segment lost 1 base, leaving 7 bases of the junction unmatched. This CDR3 is built from 16 residues. CDR1 and CDR2 (germline): SGHNT, YENEEA. The CDR3 DNA follows: TGTGCCAGCAGCTTAGTCGGCGGGGGGGCCGGCAATGAGCAGTTCTTC. Translating it yields CASSLVGGGAGNEQFF. Filled out from reference TRBV11-3 and TRBJ2-1, the complete variable domain reads EAGVVQSPRYKIIEKKQPVAFWCNPISGHNTLYWYLQNLGQGPELLIRYENEEAVDDSQLPKDRFSAERLKGVDSTLKIQPAELGDSAVYLCASSLVGGGAGNEQFFGPGTRLTVL.

This clonotype was seen at least ten times. This sequence joins TRBV24-1 and TRBJ2-2; TRBD2 matches at 8 bases. CDR1 and CDR2 (germline): KGHDR, SFDVKD. J lost 3 bases, V lost 0 bases, and 8 bases had no gene match. This CDR3 contains 18 residues. CDR3 DNA sequence: TGTGCCACCAGTGATTTGCCCCTCACTAGCGGATACACCGGGGAGCTGTTTTTT. This sequence encodes CATSDLPLTSGYTGELFF.

This clonotype was observed at least ten times. The chain recombines TRBV19 with TRBJ1-1; D is possibly TRBD1 (6 bases). V was cut by 3 bases and J by 2 bases, with 10 bases left in between. Germline CDR1 reads LNHDA; CDR2 reads SQIVND (reference sequence). The CDR3 has 14 amino acids. This chain's CDR3 is CASSMEGGNTEAFF. As DNA, the CDR3 is TGTGCCAGTAGTATGGAGGGGGGCAACACTGAAGCTTTCTTT.

This clonotype has ten or more counts. The rearrangement uses TRBV19 and TRBJ1-5; the match to TRBD1 covers 8 bases. Looked up from germline, CDR1 is LNHDA and CDR2 is SQIVND (reference sequence). The V and J ends lost 5 bases and 6 bases, in that order; junction bases with no gene match: 3. This CDR3 comprises 13 residues. The CDR3: CASSPDRVQPQHF. As DNA, the CDR3 is TGTGCCAGTAGTCCGGACAGGGTTCAGCCCCAGCATTTT.